What follows is one T cell receptor (beta chain) and its context. Its antigen is unknown. This sample was taken from a study of T cell clones after liver transplantation. At the level of the study: TCRbeta sequencing after a pre-transplant mixed lymphocyte reaction identified graft-donor-reactive clones, later tracked in post-transplant blood. As an antigen-independent comparator, third-party-reactive TCRbeta sequences came from pre-transplant mixed lymphocyte reactions. General observations from the study: Post-transplant time points were not standardized, so conclusions are preliminary.

Germline V gene lookup returns CDR1 MNHEY and CDR2 SMNVEV (reference sequence). Deletions cut 8 bases from V and 2 bases from J, with 16 bases between. This CDR3 has 14 amino acids. The data were produced by immunoSEQ multiplex PCR, yet TCRdb's version contains in-frame clones alone and is incomplete. The sample lists about 20,000 clones; about 93% were seen once. The genes are TRBV27 and TRBJ2-7; TRBD1 is a possible D gene (6 bases). The specimen was CD8+ T cells from blood, collected around 25 months after liver transplant. The clonotype originates from a human patient who received a liver transplant. The T cells may come from the graft donor. Here the CDR3 reads CASVSRDKAYEQYF. The CDR3 coding sequence is TGTGCCAGCGTCAGCCGGGACAAAGCCTACGAGCAGTACTTC.